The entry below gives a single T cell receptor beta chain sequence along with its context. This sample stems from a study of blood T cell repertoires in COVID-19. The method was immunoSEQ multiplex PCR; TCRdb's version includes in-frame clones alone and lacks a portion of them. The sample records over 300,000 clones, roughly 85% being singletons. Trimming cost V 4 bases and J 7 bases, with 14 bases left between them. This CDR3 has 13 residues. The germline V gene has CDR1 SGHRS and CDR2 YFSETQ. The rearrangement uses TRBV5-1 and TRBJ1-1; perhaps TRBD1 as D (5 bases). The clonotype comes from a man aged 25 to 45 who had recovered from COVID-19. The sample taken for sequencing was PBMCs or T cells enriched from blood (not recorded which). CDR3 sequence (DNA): TGCGCCAGCAGCCTCGGACACGGCGATGAAGCTTTCTTT. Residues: CASSLGHGDEAFF.